This T cell receptor (beta chain) was observed in a study of shared clonotypes between healthy human individuals (dated by TCRdb to 2018 to 2020). About the investigation overall: Three men and two women, aged 18 to 49 years, made up the cohort. To increase sequencing depth and limit assay-specific biases, TCR repertoire library preparation and sequencing were carried out by different laboratories using diverse techniques. Leukapheresis yielded between about 0.85 and 10 billion PBMCs per donor. For each donor, CD4 naive and CD4 memory were each given three plates, CD8 naive was given two plates, and CD8 memory was given one plate. To estimate repertoire size and how much clonotypes are shared between individuals, the study performed deep sequencing of blood TCR repertoires from roughly five healthy adults.

What the study reported, not specific to this receptor: Pairwise subsampling led to the expectation that sequencing depth would affect the degree of clonotype sharing among donors. Across a few donors, approximately 5% of naive CD4, around 3.5% of naive CD8, about 2.3% of memory CD4, and around 0.4% of memory CD8 clonotypes were shared. Sampling was restricted to blood, and TCR repertoires in tissues likely differ from the TCR repertoires found in blood. Because the study included a small number of donors, the genetic and exposure-history diversity represented was limited. Larger estimated clonotype richness was generally found for naive subsets than for memory subsets. Compared with non-shared clonotypes, the clonotypes found in all four sorted-subset donors had higher generation probabilities. Even with the large sequencing depth, rarefaction of the sorted-subset datasets indicated that sequencing was incomplete.

Donors were healthy HIV-negative adults with no recently reported acute infections or vaccinations. Only Caucasian adults living in Nashville, Tennessee, USA were represented among the donors. CD4+ T cells were enriched by magnetic negative selection; naive cells were then positively selected on CD45RA, and the negative fraction formed the memory subset. Blood was collected by leukapheresis, and PBMCs were isolated by Ficoll-Histopaque density gradient centrifugation and then cryopreserved in liquid nitrogen vapor phase. Analytical flow cytometry was used to check the purity and quantity of every magnetically sorted T cell population. Genomic DNA was isolated from every sorted fraction and measured by UV absorbance on a Nanodrop 2000c. From its cysteine to its phenylalanine, the CDR3 spans 16 amino acids. Only CDR3 DNA is held: 48 bases, read in frame from base 1. The V end loses 1 base and the J end loses 6 bases, and a stretch of 16 bases separates them. Reading the germline V gene (reference sequence) gives CDR1 LNHDA and CDR2 SQIVND.

TCR CDR3 regions were amplified from genomic DNA by multiplex PCR using the deep immunoSEQ assay. Extracted genomic DNA from each cell subset was distributed evenly across all wells of several immunoSEQ 96-well plates, and each plate was treated as a replicate. For sorted subsets, around 200 ng genomic DNA, equal to tens of thousands of T cell genomes, was loaded into each replicate PCR. The purified libraries were quantified using a Qubit 3.0 fluorometer, sized with a Bioanalyzer 2100, and then quantified again using the KAPA Library Quantification kit. Every immunoSEQ 96-well plate was sequenced on a separate single-read 150-cycle Illumina NextSeq 550 flow cell. For the original study's pipeline: Because the immunoSEQ output included only junctional sequences and no quality scores, the filtering could not be the same as the filtering used for full-length reads. Sequences were annotated with PyIR, a Python wrapper for IgBLAST v1.9, using IMGT germline references to assign V/J genes and CDR3. Reads were filtered out if the reads had weak V/J assignments (E-value above 1e-6), no CDR3, stop codons, out-of-frame junctions, or ambiguous translated residues. V3J clonotypes were defined by identical inferred V gene, J gene, and CDR3 amino acid sequence. Percentage overlap between repertoires was computed as shared unique clonotypes divided by the size of the smaller repertoire. RTK rarefaction, the Chao1 estimator, and Recon v2.1 estimates of unobserved clonotypes were used to assess repertoire richness. OLGA was used to compute generation probabilities for all TCRbeta clonotypes that the gDNA method yielded from a few donors. TCRdb took over this immuneACCESS table, retaining in-frame rearrangements with V and J assigned. Such tables are incomplete; in checked studies, under half of the missing clones stem from an unresolved V gene, and the remainder is unexplained. V and J calls and clone size come straight from that table; D and trimming were deduced from the DNA. This sample lists hundreds of thousands of clones; 73% were detected once. Around 1.8% of the sample belongs to the ten largest clones.

In the case of this clone: Its antigen is still unknown. The record has no base qualities; no much larger clone is one base away.

The V gene is TRBV19 and the J gene is TRBJ1-5; perhaps TRBD1 is the D gene, with 5 bases matching. The TCR originated in a woman aged 30 to 39 in good health. Sequenced material: memory CD4+ T cells sorted from blood. The meaning of the sample's cell subset or site label: CD45RA-negative fraction. CDR3 loop: CASSIGRGSGFQPQHF. The DNA is as follows: TGTGCCAGTAGTATAGGAAGGGGTTCCGGATTTCAGCCCCAGCATTTT.